These 28 T cell receptor beta chains were sequenced from one sample in a study of blood T cells in healthy people across ages. Sample-barcoded 5' priming and a J-beta primer mix drove a second PCR of roughly 6 to 12 cycles. TCRdb re-derived calls from the 5' RACE reads in MiXCR, one entry per CDR3 protein. The sample shows under 2 million distinct CDR3 sequences, approximately 32% of them seen only once. The sample comprised blood. These receptors were obtained from a woman aged 25 to 39 in good health.

This chain joins TRBV27 and TRBJ2-1; 12 positions agree with TRBD2. The germline V gene encodes CDR1 MNHEY and CDR2 SMNVEV (reference sequence). V dropped 7 bases and J dropped 7; count of bases not matched to a gene: 8. The CDR3 is 15 residues long. CDR3 nucleotides: TGTGCCAGCAATCTAGCGGGAGGGTATCCGAATGAGCAGTTCTTC. It yields the protein CASNLAGGYPNEQFF.

This chain joins TRBV5-1 and TRBJ2-7, with a tentative D call TRBD2 (5 bases). Trimming took 0 bases from V and 3 from J, leaving 13 bases between them. The germline gives CDR1 SGHRS, CDR2 YFSETQ. The CDR3 totals 15 residues. The CDR3 reads CASSLGGLGGYEQYF. As DNA, the CDR3 is TGCGCCAGCAGCTTGGGTGGCCTTGGAGGCTACGAGCAGTACTTC.

This clonotype was detected only a few times. The genes are TRBV12-3 or TRBV12-4 and TRBJ2-5, with 10 nucleotides matching TRBD2. With V trimmed by 3 bases and J by 3 bases, 7 bases remained unmatched. CDR3 size: 16 residues. CDR3 sequence: CASSFLSGGDEETQYF. The CDR3 coding sequence is TGTGCCAGCAGTTTTTTAAGCGGGGGGGATGAAGAGACCCAGTACTTC.

This chain joins TRBV7-3 and TRBJ2-1, with D possibly being TRBD2 (7 bases). V lost 5 bases, J lost 6 bases, and 26 bases lay in between. This CDR3 region has 18 residues. Germline-derived CDR1 and CDR2 are SGHTA and FQGTGA. In DNA, the CDR3 is TGTGCCAGCAGCCCCATGGGGGGGGGCCTAGATTTACCCAATGAGCAGTTCTTC. Translation: CASSPMGGGLDLPNEQFF.

DNA for the CDR3: TGTGCCAGCAGCCGTACCCATATAGTCACTGAAGCTTTCTTT. Protein: CASSRTHIVTEAFF. V and J are TRBV3-1 and TRBJ1-1; D is ambiguous. CDR3 size: 14 residues. V gave up 4 bases and J gave up 4 bases, with 13 bases separating them. Germline values: CDR1 LGHDT, CDR2 YNNKEL (reference sequence).

The gene calls are TRBV30 and TRBJ2-7; D possibly corresponds to TRBD1 (6 bases). The CDR3 is 13 amino acids. Trimming removed 2 bases at V and 2 bases at J, with 10 bases between. Germline CDR1 is GTSNPN and CDR2 is SVGIG (reference sequence). CDR3 amino acids: CAWSNSGAYEQYF. CDR3 DNA sequence: TGTGCCTGGAGTAACTCAGGGGCCTACGAGCAGTACTTC.

Of note for this clonotype: Germline and junction disagree at one end, which may indicate a read error. This chain uses TRBV11-2 with TRBJ2-5, with 7 bases fitting TRBD2. There are 16 residues in the CDR3. From germline, CDR1 is SGHAT and CDR2 FQNNGV. The CDR3, as DNA: TGTGCCTGCAGCTTAGCCGGGGGGAAATATGGAGAGACCCAGTACTTC. This translates into CACSLAGGKYGETQYF. The complete variable domain, with remaining parts taken from reference TRBV11-2 and TRBJ2-5, reads EAGVAQSPRYKIIEKRQSVAFWCNPISGHATLYWYQQILGQGPKLLIQFQNNGVVDDSQLPKDRFSAERLKGVDSTLKIQPAKLEDSAVYLCACSLAGGKYGETQYFGPGTRLLVL.

This clonotype was found once. The chain has TRBV20-1 and TRBJ1-5; D gene uncertain. Between the trimmed V and J ends, which lost 0 bases and 4 bases, there was a span of 19 bases. This CDR3 is built from 17 residues. Per the germline V gene, CDR1 is DFQATT and CDR2 is SNEGSKA (reference sequence). The CDR3 spells CSARDLMPGEGNQPQHF. DNA of the CDR3: TGCAGTGCTAGAGATCTAATGCCAGGCGAGGGAAATCAGCCCCAGCATTTT.

Only a few counts were recorded for this clonotype. J is TRBJ1-3 and V is TRBV7-9; D possibly corresponds to TRBD1 (5 bases). The CDR3 is 16 amino acids. The germline gives CDR1 SEHNR, CDR2 FQNEAQ (reference sequence). Trimming shortened V by 8 bases and J by 0 bases, and 17 bases separated the two germline ends. CDR3 sequence reads: CASGTALQGSGNTIYF. The CDR3 region has the DNA TGTGCCAGCGGCACCGCCCTCCAGGGCTCTGGAAACACCATATATTTT.

The V and J genes are TRBV7-8 and TRBJ2-6, with 13 bases aligning to TRBD2. CDR1 is SGHVS and CDR2 is FQNEAQ in the germline V gene. J was trimmed by 0 bases and V by 5 bases; bases with no gene match: 4. CDR3 size: 18 residues. CDR3 nucleotide sequence: TGTGCCAGCAGCACGGGACTAGCGGGAAACTCTGGGGCCAACGTCCTGACTTTC. Its translation: CASSTGLAGNSGANVLTF.

This chain links TRBV5-1 with TRBJ2-3; TRBD1 might be the D (6 bases). This CDR3 is built from 15 residues. The germline CDR1 and CDR2 sequences are SGHRS and YFSETQ. Between the trimmed V and J ends, which lost 4 bases and 2 bases, there was a span of 14 bases. CDR3 in amino acids: CASSPQNRDTDTQYF. The CDR3, as DNA: TGCGCCAGCAGCCCACAGAACAGGGACACAGATACGCAGTATTTT.

The chain links TRBV15 to TRBJ2-5; either TRBD1 or TRBD2 may fit D (5 bases each). Germline V gene lookup returns CDR1 LNHNV and CDR2 YYDKDF (reference sequence). The CDR3 spans 14 residues. Trimming cost V 3 bases and J 11 bases, with 19 bases left between them. The CDR3 bases are TGTGCCACCAGCAGGAGCCTCGGGGCGGAAGAGCAGTACTTC. It yields the protein CATSRSLGAEEQYF.

There are many counts of this clonotype. The chain links TRBV12-3 or TRBV12-4 to TRBJ1-2; no firm D call. V gave up 6 bases and J gave up 5 bases, with 13 bases separating them. The CDR3 spans 13 residues. Here the CDR3 reads CASSPTDVYGYTF. The CDR3 nucleotides read TGTGCCAGCAGCCCCACAGACGTATATGGCTACACCTTC.

CDR3 coding DNA: TGTGCCAGCAGCCCATCCAAGGTCGGGGCCAACGTCCTGACTTTC. Translating gives CASSPSKVGANVLTF. This chain links TRBV3-1 with TRBJ2-6; D gene unclear. The germline V and J ends were trimmed by 4 bases and 4 bases, with 11 bases remaining between them. Germline CDR1 is LGHDT and CDR2 is YNNKEL (reference sequence). The length of the CDR3 is 15 residues.

This clonotype was seen only a few times. V gene TRBV21-1 combines with J gene TRBJ2-7. TRBV21-1 is classified as a pseudogene. This CDR3 spans 12 amino acids. The CDR3 here is CASLEPTYEQYF. CDR3 bases: TGTGCCAGCCTCGAGCCTACCTACGAGCAGTACTTC.

This clonotype was recorded a few times. The gene calls are TRBV15 and TRBJ2-5; D remains unclear. Germline V gene data show CDR1 as LNHNV and CDR2 as YYDKDF (reference sequence). Trimming removed 0 bases at V and 7 bases at J, with 6 bases between. There are 12 residues in the CDR3. The CDR3 sequence: CATSRDFRTQYF. The CDR3, as DNA: TGTGCCACCAGCAGAGATTTTAGGACCCAGTACTTC.

This clonotype has more than one count but fewer than ten. The chain has TRBV9 and TRBJ2-2, with 10 nucleotides matching TRBD2. The ends lost 4 bases at V and 0 bases at J; junction bases unmatched: 6. Germline V CDR1 and CDR2: SGDLS, YYNGEE. CDR3 length: 17 residues. CDR3 sequence reads: CASSSKRGGANTGELFF. The CDR3, as DNA: TGTGCCAGCAGCAGCAAGCGGGGGGGGGCGAACACCGGGGAGCTGTTTTTT.

This clonotype has just a few counts. The chain recombines TRBV3-1 with TRBJ1-5, with TRBD1 as a possible D gene (6 bases). The germline V gene has CDR1 LGHDT and CDR2 YNNKEL (reference sequence). V was pared by 4 bases and J by 2 bases, with 15 bases between. The CDR3 runs 16 residues. CDR3 bases: TGTGCCAGCAGCCCGACACAGGGAATCGGCAATCAGCCCCAGCATTTT. Its protein product is CASSPTQGIGNQPQHF.

The rearrangement uses TRBV5-1 and TRBJ1-1; D gene ambiguous. Deletions cut 5 bases from V and 0 bases from J, with 14 bases between. The germline gives CDR1 SGHRS, CDR2 YFSETQ. CDR3 length: 15 amino acids. CDR3 nucleotides: TGCGCCAGCAGTCTAGCAGGTTCCATGAACACTGAAGCTTTCTTT. It codes for CASSLAGSMNTEAFF.

The chain uses TRBV27 and TRBJ1-2; possible D gene TRBD1, 6 bases. CDR3 length: 16 residues. Trimming removed 0 bases from V and 4 bases from J, with 15 bases in between. Per the germline V gene, CDR1 is MNHEY and CDR2 is SMNVEV (reference sequence). Here the CDR3 DNA reads TGTGCCAGCAGTTTATCGAGCCGGGGGCGCCTCTATGGCTACACCTTC. This codes for CASSLSSRGRLYGYTF.

This clonotype has only a few counts. The chain carries TRBV7-3 and TRBJ1-1; no clear D. V lost 1 base to trimming and J lost 0 bases, with 9 bases between them. This CDR3 is built from 15 residues. Germline V gives CDR1 SGHTA, CDR2 FQGTGA. Here the CDR3 DNA reads TGTGCCAGCAGCTTAAATTCACCCATGAACACTGAAGCTTTCTTT. Translation gives CASSLNSPMNTEAFF.

For this clonotype: One end of the junction is discordant with germline, which a read error may explain. The gene calls are TRBV28 and TRBJ1-5, with D unclear. There are 17 residues in the CDR3. Per germline, CDR1 MDHEN and CDR2 SYDVKM. The CDR3 nucleotides are TGTGGCAGCAGTTTAATACGGCGGCGGGTAGACAATCAGCCCCAGCATTTT. Translated: CGSSLIRRRVDNQPQHF.

This clonotype was recorded many times. This sequence joins TRBV29-1 and TRBJ1-2; the D is unclear. Germline V gene data show CDR1 as SQVTM and CDR2 as ANQGSEA. This CDR3 contains 15 residues. Trimming removed 4 bases from V and 1 base from J, with 16 bases in between. CDR3 sequence (DNA): TGCAGCGTTGTTTTATCCCTAGGAGATAACTATGGCTACACCTTC. Protein: CSVVLSLGDNYGYTF.

V is TRBV20-1 and J is TRBJ1-5, with 8 nucleotides matching TRBD1. CDR1 is DFQATT, CDR2 SNEGSKA, per germline (reference sequence). Trimming took 5 bases from V and 2 from J; bases not matched to a gene: 5. The CDR3 is 14 residues long. In DNA form, the CDR3 reads TGCAGTGCTCAAATACAGGGGGGCAATCAGCCCCAGCATTTT. Residues: CSAQIQGGNQPQHF.

The chain joins TRBV15 to TRBJ2-7, with D tentatively TRBD1 or TRBD2 (5 bases each). The CDR3 runs 13 residues. Per the germline V gene, CDR1 is LNHNV and CDR2 is YYDKDF (reference sequence). V was clipped by 5 bases and J by 5 bases, with 13 bases between them. The CDR3 region has the DNA TGTGCCACCAGCCACCTAGAGGGGAACGAGCAGTACTTC. Translated: CATSHLEGNEQYF.

The V call is TRBV20-1, the J call TRBJ2-1; 9 bases match TRBD2. The CDR3 contains 14 residues. The germline V gene encodes CDR1 DFQATT and CDR2 SNEGSKA (reference sequence). J was trimmed by 6 bases and V by 2 bases; bases with no gene match: 5. CDR3: CSARWRRGGNEQFF. The DNA for the CDR3 is TGCAGTGCTAGATGGCGGCGGGGGGGCAATGAGCAGTTCTTC.

This clonotype came up a few times. The gene calls are TRBV30 and TRBJ2-6; 7 bases agree with TRBD1. Germline V gives CDR1 GTSNPN, CDR2 SVGIG (reference sequence). Unmatched junction bases numbered 7, after V lost 5 bases and J lost 3 bases. This CDR3 region has 15 residues. The CDR3 spells CAWARDSFGANVLTF. As DNA, the CDR3 is TGTGCCTGGGCCCGGGACAGCTTTGGGGCCAACGTCCTGACTTTC.

This clonotype has just one count. A much larger clone lies a single base off, so this may be a read error. The J gene is TRBJ2-7, the V gene TRBV7-9; TRBD1 aligns across 11 bases. The CDR3 consists of 16 residues. Germline CDR1 is SEHNR and CDR2 is FQNEAQ (reference sequence). The V gene end was trimmed by 4 bases and the J gene end by 5 bases; junction bases not matched to a gene: 10. The CDR3 loop reads CASSYGLGQGVDEQYF. The CDR3 coding sequence is TGTGCCAGCAGCTATGGTCTGGGACAGGGGGTCGACGAGCAGTACTTC.